This TCR beta chain was profiled in a study of blood T cell repertoires in COVID-19 (dated by TCRdb to 2018 to 2021). At the level of the whole study: Collaborator samples came from the United States, Italy and Spain and covered acute and convalescent phases of COVID-19. The material from the prospective study consisted of cDNA or gDNA derived from T cells, B-cell-depleted T cells, or PBMCs. The dataset comprised deeply sampled blood TCRbeta repertoires from subjects exposed to, actively infected with, or recovered from COVID-19. The repertoires were released in a freely available public database intended as a resource for research on the immune response to SARS-CoV-2. The samples were drawn from the first 160 participants of the ongoing ImmuneRACE study and from roughly 1,300 subjects provided by 6 global collaborators. The sample metadata nearly always contained a de-identified subject ID, COVID-19 status, age in years and sex. HLA class I and class II types, where available, came from metadata supplied by the sample provider rather than from assay-based typing.

One collaborating source in Seattle enrolled patients while the patients were actively infected and followed the patients over time throughout the course of disease. Each collaborating institution followed its own protocols to collect whole blood in K2EDTA tubes. Collaborator samples were shipped for TCRbeta analysis as frozen whole blood, isolated PBMCs, or DNA extracted from either sample type. TCRbeta CDR3 regions were amplified from genomic DNA by means of the immunoSEQ Assay, a bias-controlled multiplex PCR. Per the original workflow: Within the assay, amplification of reference gene primers was used to estimate how many nucleated cells each sample contained. To quantify the absolute abundance of each unique TCRbeta CDR3 rearrangement, sequence reads were collapsed and filtered. Productive Simpson clonality was computed per sample as the square root of Simpson's diversity index over productive rearrangements. As stored in TCRdb, this immuneACCESS dataset retains in-frame rearrangements with V and J assigned. A fraction of the clones does not appear; measured against another copy, unresolved V genes explain less than half of the discrepancy, and the remainder lacks a known reason. Clone size and the V and J calls come from that table; the DNA yielded D and trimming. Across this sample there are over 150,000 clones, with around nine tenths seen only once. The leading ten clones occupy 18% of the sample.

Study-wide conclusions, independent of this receptor: The quantity of clinical and demographic metadata differed by source and by participant and was supplied without curation.

CDR1 and CDR2 were assigned from the germline V gene (reference sequence) as LNHDA and SQIVND. The CDR3 runs 14 amino acids, cysteine and phenylalanine included. Only the CDR3 DNA is retained, 42 bases long and in frame from the first base. Trimming removed 0 bases from V and 2 bases from J, leaving 8 bases between the germline ends. With regard to this clone: Its antigen is currently not known. Within one base of it there is no much larger clone, and no base qualities were kept.

What was sequenced was peripheral blood. The chain is assembled from TRBV19 and TRBJ2-7; a weak D assignment points to TRBD2 (6 bases agree). The sequence was obtained from a man between 50 and 59 years old with COVID-19, enrolled during active disease. CDR3 sequence: CASSIETGAYEQYF. The DNA sequence is as follows: TGTGCCAGTAGTATAGAAACGGGAGCCTACGAGCAGTACTTC.